This T cell receptor (beta chain) stems from a study of radiotherapy plus CTLA-4 blockade in lung cancer. This clone has just a few counts. CDR1 SQVTM and CDR2 ANQGSEA come from the germline V gene. The CDR3 contains 13 residues. After removal of 7 bases from V and 5 bases from J, the junction contained 7 bases not matched to a gene. Repertoires were generated with immunoSEQ multiplex PCR, while TCRdb's copy carries only in-frame clones and drops some. The table lists tens of thousands of clones, more than 75% of them singletons, with approximately 16% in the top ten. The sample in question was peripheral blood, obtained from a patient treated with radiotherapy plus ipilimumab. This chain joins TRBV29-1 and TRBJ2-5, with 10 bases fitting TRBD2. The TCR sequence derives from a human donor with non-small cell lung cancer that progressed on radiotherapy plus ipilimumab. The CDR3, as DNA: TGCAGCGCCCGAGCGGGAGGGCCGGAGACCCAGTACTTC. Translated, it gives CSARAGGPETQYF. Filled out from reference TRBV29-1 and TRBJ2-5, the complete variable domain reads SAVISQKPSRDICQRGTSLTIQCQVDSQVTMMFWYRQQPGQSLTLIATANQGSEATYESGFVIDKFPISRPNLTFSTLTVSNMSPEDSSIYLCSARAGGPETQYFGPGTRLLVL.